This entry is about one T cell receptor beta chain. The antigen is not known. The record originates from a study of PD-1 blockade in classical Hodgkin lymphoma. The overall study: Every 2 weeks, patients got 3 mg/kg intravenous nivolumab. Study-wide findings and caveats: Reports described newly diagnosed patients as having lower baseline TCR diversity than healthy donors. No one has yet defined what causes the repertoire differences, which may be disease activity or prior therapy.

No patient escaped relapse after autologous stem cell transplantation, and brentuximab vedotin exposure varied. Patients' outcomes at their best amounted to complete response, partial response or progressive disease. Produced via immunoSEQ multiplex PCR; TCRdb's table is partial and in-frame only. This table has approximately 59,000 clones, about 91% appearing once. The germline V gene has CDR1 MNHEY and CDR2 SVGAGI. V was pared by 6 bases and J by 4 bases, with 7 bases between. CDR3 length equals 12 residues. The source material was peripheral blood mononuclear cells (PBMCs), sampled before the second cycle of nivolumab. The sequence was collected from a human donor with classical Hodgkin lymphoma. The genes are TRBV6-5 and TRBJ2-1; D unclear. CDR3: CASRSGYNEQFF. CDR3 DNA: TGTGCCAGCAGGTCGGGTTACAATGAGCAGTTCTTC.